These 13 T cell receptor beta chains came from one sample sequenced in a study of CD8 T cells in Susac syndrome. Random hexamers were used to reverse transcribe an amount of about 0.5 to 1 ug RNA. Each CDR3 protein is one row after TCRdb ran MiXCR on the immunoSEQ multiplex PCR reads. The sample lists some 200,000 distinct CDR3 sequences, around 90% occurring once. The sample comprised CD4+ T cells from PBMCs. These receptors were collected from a human donor with Susac syndrome.

The chain is built from TRBV7-8 and TRBJ2-1; no definite D call. The CDR3 is 15 amino acids. The ends were cut back, 0 bases at V and 0 bases at J, with 6 bases in the middle. In germline, CDR1 is SGHVS, CDR2 FQNEAQ. The DNA of the CDR3 is TGTGCCAGCAGCTTAGCTGAGAGCTCCTACAATGAGCAGTTCTTC. As protein: CASSLAESSYNEQFF.

The chain uses TRBV6-1 and TRBJ2-5; D gene unclear. The CDR3 covers 12 residues. In germline, CDR1 is MNHNS, CDR2 SASEGT. The germline V and J ends were trimmed by 6 bases and 2 bases, with 7 bases remaining between them. CDR3 amino acids: CASRRPQETQYF. CDR3 bases: TGTGCCAGCAGGAGACCTCAAGAGACCCAGTACTTC.

This clonotype was seen a few times. This chain connects TRBV7-2 to TRBJ2-7; D may match TRBD1 or TRBD2 (5 bases each). V lost 3 bases and J 6 bases, leaving 6 bases between the germline ends. The germline gives CDR1 SGHTA, CDR2 FQGNSA. The CDR3 consists of 11 residues. CDR3 region: CASSFGAEQYF. CDR3 nucleotide sequence: TGTGCCAGCAGCTTCGGGGCCGAGCAGTACTTC.

The chain has TRBV20-1 and TRBJ1-2, with TRBD1 matching 9 bases. V lost 1 base and J lost 8; bases outside the gene matches: 8. Germline values: CDR1 DFQATT, CDR2 SNEGSKA (reference sequence). The CDR3 covers 14 residues. The CDR3 here is CSARGPGQGLGYTF. The CDR3 nucleotides read TGCAGTGCTAGAGGTCCGGGACAGGGCTTGGGCTACACCTTC.

CDR3 residues: CASSETSGRLPSYNEQFF. CDR3 DNA sequence: TGTGCCAGCAGCGAGACTAGCGGGAGGCTCCCCTCCTACAATGAGCAGTTCTTC. The J gene is TRBJ2-1, the V gene TRBV7-3; 13 bases map to TRBD2. After removal of 5 bases from V and 0 bases from J, the junction contained 7 bases not matched to a gene. The CDR3 is 18 amino acids. Germline V gene data show CDR1 as SGHTA and CDR2 as FQGTGA.

As for this clonotype: Germline and junction disagree at one end, which may indicate a read error. The V and J genes are TRBV5-1 and TRBJ2-3, with 9 bases that match TRBD2. The CDR3 is 14 amino acids. Germline V gene data show CDR1 as SGHRS and CDR2 as YFSETQ. DNA for the CDR3: TGTGCCAGCAGCCTAGCGGGGAGCACAGATACGCAGTATTTT. It codes for CASSLAGSTDTQYF. The entire variable domain, with the rest obtained from reference TRBV5-1 and TRBJ2-3, is as follows: KAGVTQTPRYLIKTRGQQVTLSCSPISGHRSVSWYQQTPGQGLQFLFEYFSETQRNKGNFPGRFSGRQFSNSRSEMNVSTLELGDSALYLCASSLAGSTDTQYFGPGTRLTVL.

The CDR3 DNA follows: TGTGCCATCAGTGACAGGGTGGACACTGAAGCTTTCTTT. Translated, it gives CAISDRVDTEAFF. This sequence joins TRBV10-3 and TRBJ1-1; D might be TRBD1 (5 bases). There are 13 residues in the CDR3. CDR1 ENHRY and CDR2 SYGVKD come from the germline V gene. Trimming cost V 3 bases and J 3 bases, with 8 bases left between them.

The gene calls are TRBV12-3 or TRBV12-4 and TRBJ2-5; TRBD2 aligns across 7 bases. The CDR3 spans 14 residues. Trimming at V came to 3 bases and at J to 5 bases, leaving 6 bases not matched to a gene. DNA of the CDR3: TGTGCCAGCAGTTTTTCGGGAGGTCCGGAGACCCAGTACTTC. Translation gives CASSFSGGPETQYF.

This chain connects TRBV7-9 to TRBJ2-7, with unresolved D. V shed 7 bases and J shed 1 base, with 11 bases lying between them. This CDR3 contains 13 residues. The V gene's germline CDR1 is SEHNR and CDR2 FQNEAQ (reference sequence). CDR3 sequence: CASTKDGSYEQYF. CDR3 nucleotides: TGTGCCAGCACCAAAGACGGTTCCTACGAGCAGTACTTC.

The J gene is TRBJ2-2, the V gene TRBV2; TRBD2 matches 14 bases. This CDR3 comprises 16 residues. Germline V CDR1 and CDR2: SNHLY, FYNNEI. V was clipped by 5 bases and J by 6 bases; unmatched bases: 5. DNA for the CDR3: TGTGCCAGCAGTAAGGGACTAGCGGGAGTGGCCGGGGAGCTGTTTTTT. It encodes CASSKGLAGVAGELFF.

The V and J genes are TRBV20-1 and TRBJ1-1; no reliable D call. Trimming removed 2 bases at V and 7 bases at J, with 17 bases between. There are 14 residues in the CDR3. Germline V gene lookup returns CDR1 DFQATT and CDR2 SNEGSKA (reference sequence). The CDR3 nucleotides are TGCAGTGCTAGACTATCATCCCATTATGATGAAGCTTTCTTT. It yields the protein CSARLSSHYDEAFF.

CDR3 protein: CSASDLGHQETQYF. The CDR3 bases are TGCAGTGCTAGTGATCTGGGCCACCAAGAGACCCAGTACTTC. The rearrangement joins TRBV20-1 to TRBJ2-5; unclear D gene. CDR1 is DFQATT, CDR2 SNEGSKA, per germline (reference sequence). The CDR3 sequence is 14 residues long. V was pared by 3 bases and J by 0 bases, with 11 bases between.

The CDR3 loop reads CASSQNSWKTPTYEQYF. The CDR3 DNA reads TGCGCCAGCAGCCAAAATTCCTGGAAAACCCCAACCTACGAGCAGTACTTC. The rearrangement uses TRBV4-1 and TRBJ2-7; D is unresolved. The V gene's germline CDR1 is MGHRA and CDR2 YSYEKL. This CDR3 comprises 17 residues. Trimming removed 2 bases at V and 2 bases at J, with 19 bases between.